These 24 T cell receptor beta chains were all obtained from the same sample, sequenced in a study of T cells after somatic rescue of genetic block. Using immunoSEQ multiplex PCR, the repertoire was profiled, and TCRdb retains in-frame clones only, with some absent. The sample has about 68,000 clones, roughly 92% seen once; the top ten hold 2.9%. The specimen sequenced was peripheral blood mononuclear cells (PBMCs). The receptors originated from a man aged 40-55 years.

This chain links TRBV7-8 with TRBJ1-5; D remains unclear. Germline V gene lookup returns CDR1 SGHVS and CDR2 FQNEAQ. The CDR3 length is 16 residues. V was trimmed by 0 bases and J by 7 bases, leaving 16 bases between them. CDR3 sequence (DNA): TGTGCCAGCAGCTTAGCGAGGCTCCCCGGAACCCAGCCCCAGCATTTT. It specifies CASSLARLPGTQPQHF. Based on the CDR3 plus reference TRBV7-8 and TRBJ1-5, the full variable domain is GAGVSQSPRYKVAKRGQDVALRCDPISGHVSLFWYQQALGQGPEFLTYFQNEAQLDKSGLPSDRFFAERPEGSVSTLKIQRTQQEDSAVYLCASSLARLPGTQPQHFGDGTRLSIL.

This clone appeared a single time. The chain carries TRBV19 and TRBJ2-1, with 10 bases identical to TRBD2. V lost 5 bases and J lost 4; bases outside the gene matches: 2. CDR1 is LNHDA, CDR2 SQIVND, per germline (reference sequence). This CDR3 comprises 14 residues. As DNA, the CDR3 is TGTGCCAGTAGTTCTAGCGGGAGTTACAATGAGCAGTTCTTC. Amino acids: CASSSSGSYNEQFF.

J is TRBJ2-1 and V is TRBV9; D may be TRBD2 (6 bases). Looked up from germline, CDR1 is SGDLS and CDR2 is YYNGEE. This CDR3 is 13 amino acids long. Between the trimmed V and J ends, which lost 0 bases and 8 bases, there was a span of 9 bases. CDR3 protein: CASSVVEGYEQFF. DNA of the CDR3: TGTGCCAGCAGCGTAGTGGAGGGATATGAGCAGTTCTTC.

V and J are TRBV19 and TRBJ2-7; 9 positions match TRBD1. The germline CDR1 and CDR2 sequences are LNHDA and SQIVND (reference sequence). The CDR3 sequence is 14 residues long. V lost 11 bases to trimming and J lost 3 bases; unmatched junction nucleotides: 11. The chain's CDR3 is CASTWGTGNYEQYF. Here the CDR3 DNA reads TGTGCCTCAACTTGGGGGACAGGGAACTACGAGCAGTACTTC.

The chain recombines TRBV7-2 with TRBJ1-6; D is undetermined. Between the trimmed V and J ends, which lost 2 bases and 7 bases, there was a span of 9 bases. The CDR3 runs 14 residues. Germline CDR1 reads SGHTA; CDR2 reads FQGNSA. The DNA of the CDR3 is TGTGCCAGCAGCTTAACCGGCCAGAATTCACCCCTCCACTTT. It encodes CASSLTGQNSPLHF.

The V call is TRBV4-1, the J call TRBJ2-1; TRBD2 matches at 13 bases. This CDR3 is built from 16 residues. Germline V gene lookup returns CDR1 MGHRA and CDR2 YSYEKL. The ends lost 1 base at V and 4 bases at J; junction bases unmatched: 1. This chain's CDR3 is CASSQGGLAGYNEQFF. The CDR3 region has the DNA TGCGCCAGCAGCCAAGGGGGACTAGCGGGATACAATGAGCAGTTCTTC.

This chain links TRBV18 with TRBJ2-5; the D is unclear. The CDR3 totals 13 residues. The V and J ends lost 6 bases and 5 bases respectively, with 13 bases between them. Germline V CDR1 and CDR2: KGHSH, LQKENI. CDR3 sequence: CASSPSGGETQYF. CDR3 DNA sequence: TGTGCCAGCTCCCCCTCGGGTGGGGAGACCCAGTACTTC.

V usage is TRBV11-3 and J usage is TRBJ2-1, with D hard to call. V was pared by 5 bases and J by 5 bases, with 13 bases between. The CDR3 consists of 14 residues. Germline V CDR1 and CDR2: SGHNT, YENEEA. This chain's CDR3 is CASSTSPRDNEQFF. Here the CDR3 DNA reads TGTGCCAGCAGCACCAGTCCCCGGGACAATGAGCAGTTCTTC.

This rearrangement joins TRBV6-1 to TRBJ2-1; 9 bases agree with TRBD2. CDR3 length: 15 amino acids. The V gene end was trimmed by 7 bases and the J gene end by 9 bases; junction bases not matched to a gene: 13. Germline values: CDR1 MNHNS, CDR2 SASEGT. CDR3 DNA: TGTGCCAGCACCCCGCTAGCGGGAACATCCGGTGAGCAGTTCTTC. Amino acids: CASTPLAGTSGEQFF.

The chain is built from TRBV5-1 and TRBJ2-1; 7 bases match TRBD2. V lost 0 bases to trimming and J lost 8 bases; unmatched junction nucleotides: 5. The CDR3 spans 14 residues. The germline gives CDR1 SGHRS, CDR2 YFSETQ. CDR3 nucleotides: TGCGCCAGCAGCTTGGTAGCGGGTCGGGATGAGCAGTTCTTC. Encoded protein: CASSLVAGRDEQFF. Together with reference TRBV5-1 and TRBJ2-1, the CDR3 gives the full variable domain: KAGVTQTPRYLIKTRGQQVTLSCSPISGHRSVSWYQQTPGQGLQFLFEYFSETQRNKGNFPGRFSGRQFSNSRSEMNVSTLELGDSALYLCASSLVAGRDEQFFGPGTRLTVL.

The chain is built from TRBV27 and TRBJ1-2; the D is unclear. The CDR3 covers 12 residues. Germline loops: CDR1 MNHEY, CDR2 SMNVEV (reference sequence). Trimming left V 4 bases short and J 5 bases short, with 8 bases between. This CDR3 reads CASSSTSYGYTF. CDR3 DNA sequence: TGTGCCAGCAGTTCCACCTCATATGGCTACACCTTC.

V is TRBV6-6 and J is TRBJ2-7; 11 positions match TRBD1. Germline CDR1 MNHNY, CDR2 SVGAGI (reference sequence). V was clipped by 1 base and J by 7 bases; unmatched bases: 6. The CDR3 runs 15 residues. In DNA form, the CDR3 reads TGTGCCAGCAGTTACTTCGGACAGGGGGCGGGTGAGCAGTACTTC. Encoded protein: CASSYFGQGAGEQYF.

The J gene is TRBJ1-3, the V gene TRBV7-9; TRBD1 matches at 8 bases. CDR3 length: 14 residues. Trimming at V came to 5 bases and at J to 4 bases, leaving 4 bases not matched to a gene. The V gene's germline CDR1 is SEHNR and CDR2 FQNEAQ (reference sequence). CDR3 DNA: TGTGCCAGCAGCCCCGACAGGGGAGGAAACACCATATATTTT. Translating it yields CASSPDRGGNTIYF.

This sequence joins TRBV5-1 and TRBJ2-1; no reliable D call. With 1 base removed from V and 9 bases from J, the gap between germline ends came to 8 bases. The CDR3 sequence is 12 residues long. CDR1 and CDR2 from the germline V gene are SGHRS and YFSETQ. The CDR3 sequence: CASSLSGIEQFF. DNA for the CDR3: TGCGCCAGCAGCTTGAGTGGGATTGAGCAGTTCTTC. Full variable domain (rest looked up from reference TRBV5-1 and TRBJ2-1): KAGVTQTPRYLIKTRGQQVTLSCSPISGHRSVSWYQQTPGQGLQFLFEYFSETQRNKGNFPGRFSGRQFSNSRSEMNVSTLELGDSALYLCASSLSGIEQFFGPGTRLTVL.

The chain has TRBV7-6 and TRBJ2-1; 8 nucleotides line up with TRBD1. The CDR3 has 15 residues. The germline gives CDR1 SGHVS, CDR2 FNYEAQ. Unmatched junction bases numbered 4, after V lost 5 bases and J lost 1 base. In DNA form, the CDR3 reads TGTGCCAGCAGCCACACAGGGGGTTCCTACAATGAGCAGTTCTTC. Translation gives CASSHTGGSYNEQFF.

The chain combines TRBV7-9 with TRBJ2-3; D remains unclear. Germline V CDR1 and CDR2: SEHNR, FQNEAQ (reference sequence). V dropped 0 bases and J dropped 5 bases, with 12 bases sitting between them. CDR3 length: 15 residues. The CDR3 region is CASSLAWVIGDTQYF. CDR3 DNA: TGTGCCAGCAGCTTAGCATGGGTCATCGGAGATACGCAGTATTTT. The full variable domain, completed using reference TRBV7-9 and TRBJ2-3, is DTGVSQNPRHKITKRGQNVTFRCDPISEHNRLYWYRQTLGQGPEFLTYFQNEAQLEKSRLLSDRFSAERPKGSFSTLEIQRTEQGDSAMYLCASSLAWVIGDTQYFGPGTRLTVL.

CDR3 bases: TGTGCCAGCAGCACTAATGGCAGGAAGAACACTGAAGCTTTCTTT. Translated, it gives CASSTNGRKNTEAFF. The V and J genes are TRBV7-9 and TRBJ1-1; D not certain. This CDR3 is built from 15 residues. Germline values: CDR1 SEHNR, CDR2 FQNEAQ (reference sequence). V shed 5 bases and J shed 1 base, with 14 bases lying between them.

This sequence joins TRBV5-1 and TRBJ2-7; the match to TRBD1 covers 8 bases. The CDR3 runs to 15 residues. CDR1 is SGHRS and CDR2 is YFSETQ in the germline V gene. Trimming removed 4 bases from V and 2 bases from J; junction bases left unmatched: 8. The CDR3 sequence is CASSPRRDRPYEQYF. In nucleotides, the CDR3 is TGCGCCAGCAGCCCGCGGAGGGACAGGCCCTACGAGCAGTACTTC.

The chain joins TRBV12-5 to TRBJ2-2; D perhaps matches TRBD1 (6 bases). The CDR3 has 15 residues. Germline CDR1 LGHNT, CDR2 FRNRAP. Trimming stripped 1 base from V and 5 bases from J, with 11 bases between. The CDR3 region is CASGLEQGYTGELFF. The CDR3 nucleotides read TGTGCTAGTGGTTTGGAGCAGGGGTATACCGGGGAGCTGTTTTTT.

The chain combines TRBV7-9 with TRBJ2-1, with 7 bases aligning to TRBD1. CDR3 length equals 15 residues. From germline, CDR1 is SEHNR and CDR2 FQNEAQ (reference sequence). V lost 7 bases to trimming and J lost 5 bases; unmatched junction nucleotides: 11. The CDR3 sequence is CASIKRGTDNNEQFF. CDR3 bases: TGTGCCAGCATAAAAAGGGGGACAGATAACAATGAGCAGTTCTTC.

The genes are TRBV14 and TRBJ2-6; D is unclear. CDR3 length: 15 residues. CDR1 and CDR2 from the germline V gene are SGHDN and FVKESK. Trimming removed 2 bases at V and 0 bases at J, with 5 bases between. This chain's CDR3 is CASSQLSSGANVLTF. CDR3 nucleotides: TGTGCCAGCAGCCAATTAAGCTCTGGGGCCAACGTCCTGACTTTC.

J is TRBJ2-2 and V is TRBV5-1; possible D gene TRBD1, 6 bases. Germline V lookup: CDR1 SGHRS, CDR2 YFSETQ. Trimming left V 3 bases short and J 11 bases short, with 14 bases between. CDR3 length: 13 amino acids. CDR3 in DNA: TGCGCCAGCAGCTGGACAGCCGGGGTAGAGCTGTTTTTT. It codes for CASSWTAGVELFF.

The V call is TRBV14, the J call TRBJ2-2, with 8 bases identical to TRBD2. CDR1 and CDR2 from the germline V gene are SGHDN and FVKESK. The J segment lost 5 bases and the V segment lost 4 bases, leaving 6 bases of the junction unmatched. CDR3 length equals 15 residues. The CDR3 sequence is CASSPRTSYTGELFF. For the CDR3, the DNA is TGTGCCAGCAGCCCCAGGACTAGCTATACCGGGGAGCTGTTTTTT.

The chain links TRBV11-1 to TRBJ2-3; 8 nucleotides agree with TRBD2. The CDR3 is made up of 16 amino acids. Germline assignment: CDR1 SGHAT and CDR2 FQDESV (reference sequence). Trimming cost V 6 bases and J 4 bases; bases outside gene matches: 12. The DNA of the CDR3 is TGTGCCAGCAGGGCCGGGGGGGGCCCTTTATCAGATACGCAGTATTTT. Its translation: CASRAGGGPLSDTQYF.